A single T cell receptor beta chain is shown here with its context. The data originate from a study of T cell repertoires in cytomegalovirus infection. CDR3 length equals 18 residues. Per the germline V gene, CDR1 is SEHNR and CDR2 is FQNEAQ (reference sequence). Between the trimmed V and J ends, which lost 1 base and 3 bases, there was a span of 21 bases. MiXCR, applied by TCRdb to the reads, yields one record per CDR3 protein. The sample lists 270,000 or so distinct CDR3 sequences; 17% were seen once. J is TRBJ2-5 and V is TRBV7-9; weak D call: TRBD1 (5 bases). Sequenced input: CD8+ T cells from PBMCs. The TCR sequence derives from a human donor in good health (CMV status not recorded). Some clones in this sample may be carry-over from other donors' samples. The CDR3 DNA is TGTGCCAGCAGCTTAGTCGGCTCCAGGGAATGGGGTAAAGAGACCCAGTACTTC. Translating gives CASSLVGSREWGKETQYF.